This T cell receptor beta chain was sequenced in a study of cytomegalovirus exposure and HLA in healthy donors. On the study more broadly: Of all 400 or so donors who were genotyped, 70% to 85% belonged to the Caucasian-associated ancestry cluster. Study-wide findings and caveats: HLA-A and HLA-B allele assignments for most subjects were reportedly predicted accurately using TCR beta sequences. Investigators reported 164 TCR beta chains as tied to cytomegalovirus. There were several of the most significant clusters that appeared linked to common viral pathogens in a later analysis.

In this sample, this clone turned up a few times. Its antigen is not identified. PCR amplification relied on 60 Vbeta primers (plus 13 Jbeta primers). The data were produced by immunoSEQ multiplex PCR, yet TCRdb's version contains in-frame clones alone and is incomplete. The data show 95,000 to 100,000 clones, with around 77% seen just once and 15% to 20% held by the top ten. The V segment lost 6 bases and the J segment 6 bases; nucleotides outside the gene matches: 3. Germline V gene sequence: CDR1 LNHDA, CDR2 SQIVND (reference sequence). This CDR3 has 12 amino acids. The sequenced material came from PBMCs. The gene calls are TRBV19 and TRBJ1-2; 8 bases agree with TRBD1. The clonotype comes from a woman aged 60 to 75 in good health and CMV-seropositive. As DNA, the CDR3 is TGTGCCAGTAGGGACAGGGATCATGGCTACACCTTC. Protein sequence: CASRDRDHGYTF.